This section outlines one TCR beta chain sequence together with its context. A multiplex PCR was run with 60 Vbeta primers and 13 Jbeta primers. The repertoire was sequenced with immunoSEQ multiplex PCR; TCRdb's copy has only in-frame clones and lacks some. This table holds approximately 120,000 clones. The record originates from a study of cytomegalovirus exposure and HLA in healthy donors. The CDR3 covers 16 residues. The V segment lost 0 bases and the J segment 7 bases; nucleotides outside the gene matches: 12. Looked up from germline, CDR1 is SGHRS and CDR2 is YFSETQ. This TCR was recovered from a man aged 18 to 29 in good health and CMV-seronegative. This sequence joins TRBV5-1 and TRBJ1-2; TRBD1 matches 7 bases. The specimen was PBMCs. The CDR3 nucleotides are TGCGCCAGCAGCTTGGGGGGGAAGGACAGGCGGCTTGGCTACACCTTC. It yields the protein CASSLGGKDRRLGYTF.